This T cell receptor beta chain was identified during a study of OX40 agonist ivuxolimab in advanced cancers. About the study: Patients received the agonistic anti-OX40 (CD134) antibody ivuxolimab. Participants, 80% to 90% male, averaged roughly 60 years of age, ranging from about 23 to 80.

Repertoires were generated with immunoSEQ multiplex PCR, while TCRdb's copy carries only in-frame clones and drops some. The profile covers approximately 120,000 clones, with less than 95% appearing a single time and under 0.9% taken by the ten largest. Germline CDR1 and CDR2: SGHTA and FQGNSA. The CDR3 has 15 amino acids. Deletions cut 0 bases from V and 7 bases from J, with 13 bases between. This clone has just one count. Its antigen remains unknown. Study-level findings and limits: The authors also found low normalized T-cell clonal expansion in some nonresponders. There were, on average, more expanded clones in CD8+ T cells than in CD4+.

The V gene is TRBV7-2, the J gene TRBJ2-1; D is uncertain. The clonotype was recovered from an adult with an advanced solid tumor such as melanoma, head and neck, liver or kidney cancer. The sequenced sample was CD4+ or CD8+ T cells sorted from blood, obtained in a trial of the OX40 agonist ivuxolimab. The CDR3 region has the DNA TGTGCCAGCAGCTTAGCGGTCGACGAGTGGAATGAGCAGTTCTTC. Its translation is CASSLAVDEWNEQFF.